These 12 T cell receptor beta chains were all obtained from the same sample, sequenced in a study of CXCR3-negative and CXCR3-positive naive CD8 T cells. Study observations and caveats: CXCR3-expressing naive cells carried TRB CDR3s more hydrophobic than those of CXCR3-negative naive cells.

Their target antigens are unknown. The method, 5' RACE with UMI labels, was used to prepare the TRB cDNA libraries. TCRdb re-called the 5' RACE reads and shows each CDR3 protein once, DNA omitted. Its listing shows about 150,000 distinct CDR3 sequences. The sequenced sample consisted of naive CXCR3+ CD8+ T cells from blood. The subset here: CD45RO-CCR7+CD27+CD95- naive CD8+ T cells expressing CXCR3 (TNR3+). The receptors stem from a human donor in good health. Some clones in this sample may be carry-over from other donors' samples.

The chain is built from TRBV2 and TRBJ2-3; TCRdb picks TRBD1, but there is no DNA to check that call. Germline assignment: CDR1 SNHLY and CDR2 FYNNEI. The CDR3 totals 14 residues. CDR3 sequence: CASTSGGFTDTQYF.

The rearrangement joins TRBV25-1 to TRBJ1-6; there is no DNA to check the TCRdb D call of TRBD1. This CDR3 spans 16 amino acids. Germline assignment: CDR1 MGHDK and CDR2 SYGVNS. The CDR3 sequence: CASSEYRDRLNSPLHF. Looking up the rest from reference TRBV25-1 and TRBJ1-6 gives the full variable domain: EADIYQTPRYLVIGTGKKITLECSQTMGHDKMYWYQQDPGMELHLIHYSYGVNSTEKGDLSSESTVSRIRTEHFPLTLESARPSHTSQYLCASSEYRDRLNSPLHFGNGTRLTVT.

This rearrangement joins TRBV7-8 to TRBJ1-4; there is no DNA to check the TCRdb D call of TRBD1. The CDR3 consists of 15 residues. Germline V CDR1 and CDR2: SGHVS, FQNEAQ. The CDR3 region is CASSTAAGTYEKLFF.

The chain links TRBV9 to TRBJ2-3; no DNA is available, so the TRBD1 call from TCRdb remains unchecked. CDR1 and CDR2 (germline): SGDLS, YYNGEE. CDR3 size: 14 residues. The chain's CDR3 is CASSSGLDTDTQYF. The whole variable domain, remainder taken from reference TRBV9 and TRBJ2-3, is DSGVTQTPKHLITATGQRVTLRCSPRSGDLSVYWYQQSLDQGLQFLIQYYNGEERAKGNILERFSAQQFPDLHSELNLSSLELGDSALYFCASSSGLDTDTQYFGPGTRLTVL.

The genes are TRBV6-6 and TRBJ1-1; no DNA is available, so the TRBD1 call from TCRdb remains unchecked. This CDR3 is 12 amino acids long. Germline V gene sequence: CDR1 MNHNY, CDR2 SVGAGI (reference sequence). CDR3 protein: CASSGGGTEAFF.

This CDR3 reads CASSLRDRVRPGMNTEAFF. The V call is TRBV7-2, the J call TRBJ1-1. This CDR3 contains 19 residues. The germline V gene has CDR1 SGHTA and CDR2 FQGNSA.

V gene TRBV4-2 combines with J gene TRBJ2-1; the TCRdb D gene call, TRBD2, has no DNA to confirm it. CDR3 length equals 15 residues. Germline V gene data show CDR1 as LGHNA and CDR2 as YNFKEQ. This CDR3 reads CASSQAAGLSNEQFF.

The chain employs TRBV29-1 and TRBJ1-2. Per the germline V gene, CDR1 is SQVTM and CDR2 is ANQGSEA. The CDR3 contains 11 residues. Here the CDR3 reads CSVAGEGPYTF.

The chain employs TRBV5-1 and TRBJ2-1; TCRdb calls TRBD1, which cannot be checked without DNA. This CDR3 has 14 residues. The germline gives CDR1 SGHRS, CDR2 YFSETQ. Here the CDR3 reads CASSLRQGDNEQFF.

The J gene is TRBJ2-7, the V gene TRBV5-1. The V gene's germline CDR1 is SGHRS and CDR2 YFSETQ. This CDR3 has 11 amino acids. The CDR3 sequence is CASSLGDEQYF.

V gene TRBV14 combines with J gene TRBJ1-2; lacking DNA, the TRBD1 call made by TCRdb goes unchecked. The CDR3 loop spans 16 amino acids. Germline CDR1 and CDR2: SGHDN and FVKESK. This CDR3 reads CASSPSFPRRSYGYTF.

V is TRBV28 and J is TRBJ1-5; TCRdb outputs TRBD1, but without DNA this stays unchecked. This CDR3 has 18 amino acids. Germline V lookup: CDR1 MDHEN, CDR2 SYDVKM. This CDR3 is CASSLEIEGGGGNQPQHF. Supplemented by reference TRBV28 and TRBJ1-5, the full variable domain reads DVKVTQSSRYLVKRTGEKVFLECVQDMDHENMFWYRQDPGLGLRLIYFSYDVKMKEKGDIPEGYSVSREKKERFSLILESASTNQTSMYLCASSLEIEGGGGNQPQHFGDGTRLSIL.